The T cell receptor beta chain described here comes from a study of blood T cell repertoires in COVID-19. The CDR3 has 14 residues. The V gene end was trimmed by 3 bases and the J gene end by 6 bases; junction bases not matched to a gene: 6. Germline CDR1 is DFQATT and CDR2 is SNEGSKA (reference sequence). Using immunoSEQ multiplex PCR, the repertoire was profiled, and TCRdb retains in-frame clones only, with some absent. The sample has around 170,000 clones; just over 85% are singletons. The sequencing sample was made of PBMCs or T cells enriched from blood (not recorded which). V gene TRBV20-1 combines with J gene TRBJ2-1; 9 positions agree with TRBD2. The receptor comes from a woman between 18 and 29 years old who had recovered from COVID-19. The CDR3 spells CSASRSSGINEQFF. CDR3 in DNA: TGCAGTGCTAGTCGGTCTAGCGGGATCAATGAGCAGTTCTTC.